This TCR beta chain was sequenced during a study of T cells in Graves' hyperthyroidism and ophthalmopathy (dated by TCRdb to between 2018 and 2021). With respect to the entire study: Peripheral blood samples were taken at the time of initial diagnosis, prior to any treatment. Prospective prediction of ophthalmopathy was tested in an independent validation cohort consisting of some 18 hyperthyroidism patients and more than 15 patients who later progressed to ophthalmopathy. The roughly 99 discovery patients were divided at random into training and test sets in a 7:3 ratio. Once sampling was done, hyperthyroidism patients were given methimazole at a starting dose of 30 mg daily, whereas ophthalmopathy patients were given high-dose intravenous methylprednisolone. TCR V-J signatures able to tell the groups apart were searched for in a discovery cohort of 95 or so patients, of whom about 40 had Graves' ophthalmopathy and 57 had stable Graves' hyperthyroidism. The study also compared thyroid tissue and blood T-cell repertoires from five or six Graves' hyperthyroidism patients. TCR Vbeta CDR3 sequencing of 140 or so peripheral blood samples (around 45 ophthalmopathy, around 80 hyperthyroidism and 17 progressor patients) is reported in the paper.

A patient counted as having stable Graves' hyperthyroidism if no progression to ophthalmopathy occurred over 18 months of follow-up. The hyperthyroidism patients were between 18 and 65 years old and newly diagnosed, with a disease duration of less than 2 months. The study excluded patients with uncontrolled infections, other autoimmune diseases, pregnancy or lactation. Diagnoses were based on clinical symptoms, serum thyroxine and TRAb, thyroid ultrasound and orbital computed tomography. PBMCs were isolated from more than 8 ml of fresh peripheral blood by Ficoll-Paque density gradient centrifugation. Total RNA was extracted with Trizol reagent, and quality was checked on an Agilent 2100 Bioanalyzer. The CDR3 has 16 amino acids, counting the end cysteine and phenylalanine. Of the read, only the CDR3 DNA is kept; its 48 bases are in frame from base 1. V is shortened by 5 bases, J by 0 bases, and the region joining them spans 14 bases. Via the germline V gene (reference sequence), CDR1 is LGHDT and CDR2 YNNKEL.

Amplification of TCR beta CDR3 regions was carried out from RNA transcripts. A first-round RT-PCR of the TCR CDR3 used the HTBI primer set with the Qiagen OneStep RT-PCR kit. Libraries were constructed in a second round of multiplex PCR, after which size selection and purification were carried out. The libraries were sequenced on an Illumina HiSeq2000 using paired-end 100 bp reads. Regarding the original processing steps: SOAPnuke was used to process the raw data, removing reads that contained adapters or uncalled bases, had a mean Phred below 15, or lacked an exact match to the constant primer or identifier. COPE v1.2.5 was used to merge high-quality paired reads, and clonotypes were defined as unique nucleotide sequences. MiTCR v1.1 was used to align clonotypes to the IMGT TRBV, TRBD and TRBJ reference segments. Analysis was restricted to V-J combinations with a frequency above 0.0001, which covered just over 98% of repertoires. The TCS score was defined as F50 (clonal expansion) divided by E x V (chaos), with BLOSUM62-based TCRdist calculated between CDR3 peptides within each V-J. Welch's t-statistics and random forest reduced fewer than 600 V-J features to some 14, which were used in a naive Bayes classifier (R e1071). TCRdb ran its own pipeline on the public reads, namely fastp trimming at Q25 and MiXCR clone calling, and kept in-frame beta chains. Each record represents a unique CDR3 protein, reported with the most common genes and DNA among its rows. TCRdb, not the authors, supplied the V and J calls. This sample is represented by a few hundred thousand distinct CDR3 sequences; approximately 13% of them were singletons. The ten largest clones take up 9.2% of the sample.

Paper-wide results and their limitations: Most expanded thyroid clonotypes (frequency above 0.001) were also detected in blood, suggesting blood repertoires may reflect thyroid immune responses. In cross-validation, a model built on a 13 V-J signature told ophthalmopathy apart from stable hyperthyroidism with roughly 87% sensitivity and 81% to 82% specificity, and in testing the same model reached 80%/75%. In validation, the model predicted progression to ophthalmopathy a median of around 6.5 months before onset, with roughly 71% sensitivity and roughly 73% specificity. No statistical method was used to fix the sample size in advance, and group allocation was not hidden from the investigators.

This clonotype showed up many times. Its specific antigen is unknown. Per-base quality was not reported, and no clone a single base away is much larger than it. The chain is made from TRBV3-1 and TRBJ1-3, and TRBD1 may be the D gene, going by 5 matching bases. The TCR sequence derives from a woman aged 18 to 35 with Graves' hyperthyroidism. Input material: blood. The base sequence is TGTGCCAGCAGCAGATCCATGGACAACTCTGGAAACACCATATATTTT. Its coded protein is CASSRSMDNSGNTIYF.